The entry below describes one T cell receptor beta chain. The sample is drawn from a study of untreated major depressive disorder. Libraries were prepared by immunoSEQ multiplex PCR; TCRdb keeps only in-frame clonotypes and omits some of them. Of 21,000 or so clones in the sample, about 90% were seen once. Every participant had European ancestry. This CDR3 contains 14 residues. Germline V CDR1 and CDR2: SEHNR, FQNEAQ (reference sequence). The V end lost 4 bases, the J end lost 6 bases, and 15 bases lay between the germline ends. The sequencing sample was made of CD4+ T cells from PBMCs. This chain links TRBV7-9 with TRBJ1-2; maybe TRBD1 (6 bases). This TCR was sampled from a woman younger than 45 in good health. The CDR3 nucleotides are TGTGCCAGCAGCTACAATACAGGGCAGAATGGCTACACCTTC. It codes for CASSYNTGQNGYTF.